A single sample is the source of the 21 T cell receptor beta chains below, sequenced in a study of vaccination and CD4 T cells after COVID-19 (dated by TCRdb to between 2021 and 2022). According to the study, the label for this sample's treatment or condition signals: approximately 11-day PBMC culture with coronavirus spike peptide pools or control peptides (ViraFEST assay). These receptors have no known antigen. Libraries came from PCR. TCRdb lists the instrument as Illumina iSeq 100. DNA from cultured CD4+ T cells was subjected to TCR sequencing with the Oncomine TCR Beta short-read assay at the Johns Hopkins FTIC core. TCRdb trimmed public reads at Q25 via fastp, called clones via MiXCR and kept in-frame beta chains. Identical CDR3 protein sequences are pooled into one entry, listed with their most common genes and DNA. The sample table shows some 17,000 distinct CDR3 sequences, and over 40% are seen once. The ten largest clones take up roughly a fifth of the sample.

The sample consisted of CD4+ T cells from blood, cultured in vitro, taken before SARS-CoV-2 vaccination. These receptor sequences come from a human donor who received a COVID-19 vaccine.

The gene calls are TRBV15 and TRBJ1-5; D possibly corresponds to TRBD1 (6 bases). The CDR3 loop spans 15 amino acids. Trimming stripped 2 bases from V and 1 base from J, with 9 bases between. Germline V lookup: CDR1 LNHNV, CDR2 YYDKDF (reference sequence). The CDR3 sequence: CATSRSGVSNQPQHF. The CDR3 coding sequence is TGTGCCACCAGCAGATCAGGGGTGAGCAATCAGCCCCAGCATTTT.

There are a few counts of this clonotype. The V gene is TRBV30, the J gene TRBJ1-1, with unresolved D. V lost 0 bases to trimming and J lost 4 bases, with 9 bases between them. The CDR3 extends over 13 amino acids. Germline V gives CDR1 GTSNPN, CDR2 SVGIG (reference sequence). In DNA, the CDR3 is TGTGCCTGGAGTGTTTCCGCTTTCACTGAAGCTTTCTTT. It encodes CAWSVSAFTEAFF.

This clonotype came up once. The V and J genes are TRBV2 and TRBJ2-7; D not resolved. This CDR3 has 11 amino acids. Per germline, CDR1 SNHLY and CDR2 FYNNEI. V lost 8 bases, J lost 7 bases, and 12 bases lay in between. The CDR3 sequence is CASGPPEEQYF. CDR3 bases: TGTGCCAGCGGCCCCCCCGAGGAGCAGTACTTC.

The rearrangement joins TRBV11-3 to TRBJ1-1, with 9 bases aligning to TRBD1. The germline V gene has CDR1 SGHNT and CDR2 YENEEA. After removal of 7 bases from V and 1 base from J, the junction contained 4 bases not matched to a gene. The CDR3 has 14 residues. The CDR3 DNA sequence: TGTGCCAGCACCCAGGGACAGGGGAACACTGAAGCTTTCTTT. Translating it yields CASTQGQGNTEAFF.

This clonotype was picked up a small number of times. The rearrangement joins TRBV25-1 to TRBJ1-1, with D maybe TRBD1 (5 bases). Trimming took off 2 bases at V and 3 bases at J, with 22 bases between the two ends. The CDR3 sequence is 18 residues long. Germline loops: CDR1 MGHDK, CDR2 SYGVNS. The DNA for the CDR3 is TGTGCCAGCAGTGAAGGAAGTGGGCAGGGAAAGTGGGACACTGAAGCTTTCTTT. Translating it yields CASSEGSGQGKWDTEAFF.

This chain links TRBV12-3 or TRBV12-4 with TRBJ1-6; D is undetermined. CDR3 length: 14 amino acids. Trimming took 3 bases from V and 4 from J, leaving 7 bases between them. CDR3 region: CASSFGQYNSPLHF. CDR3 DNA: TGTGCCAGCAGTTTCGGGCAGTATAATTCACCCCTCCACTTT.

This clonotype was detected only a few times. The V and J genes are TRBV7-8 and TRBJ2-7; D not certain. The germline CDR1 and CDR2 sequences are SGHVS and FQNEAQ. The CDR3 is 14 amino acids. Trimming cost V 4 bases and J 2 bases, with 12 bases left between them. CDR3 in DNA: TGTGCCAGCAGCTCAGACCATATTACCTACGAGCAGTACTTC. It specifies CASSSDHITYEQYF.

The chain is built from TRBV18 and TRBJ2-2; D remains ambiguous. The CDR3 totals 14 residues. CDR1 and CDR2 from the germline V gene are KGHSH and LQKENI. Trimming removed 0 bases at V and 2 bases at J, with 4 bases between. CDR3 protein: CASSPPYNTGELFF. The CDR3 DNA follows: TGTGCCAGCTCACCACCCTACAACACCGGGGAGCTGTTTTTT.

The genes are TRBV5-1 and TRBJ2-2; TRBD1 aligns across 8 bases. This CDR3 has 17 amino acids. The germline CDR1 and CDR2 sequences are SGHRS and YFSETQ. Trimming at V came to 2 bases and at J to 4 bases, leaving 10 bases not matched to a gene. The CDR3 sequence: CASSFTLRTGPTGELFF. The CDR3 nucleotides are TGCGCCAGCAGCTTTACTTTAAGGACAGGGCCCACCGGGGAGCTGTTTTTT.

This clonotype was picked up one time. The chain uses TRBV20-1 and TRBJ1-1; D is possibly TRBD1 (5 bases). The CDR3 is 14 amino acids. Germline V gene lookup returns CDR1 DFQATT and CDR2 SNEGSKA (reference sequence). Trimming removed 5 bases from V and 0 bases from J, with 13 bases in between. The CDR3 is CSARRGVLNTEAFF. The CDR3 bases are TGCAGTGCTCGGCGGGGGGTTCTGAACACTGAAGCTTTCTTT.

There are a few counts of this clonotype. The CDR3 here is CASRSAPPLQFF. DNA of the CDR3: TGTGCCAGCAGGTCAGCACCCCCCTTACAGTTCTTC. This chain links TRBV11-3 with TRBJ2-1; D uncertain. This CDR3 has 12 amino acids. Trimming removed 6 bases at V and 13 bases at J, with 16 bases between. Germline loops: CDR1 SGHNT, CDR2 YENEEA.

The CDR3 bases are TGTGCCTGGAGTGGTGGGAGGAATGAGCAGTTCTTC. Its translation: CAWSGGRNEQFF. V usage is TRBV30 and J usage is TRBJ2-1; the D gene is possibly TRBD2 (6 bases). CDR3 length: 12 residues. The V gene's germline CDR1 is GTSNPN and CDR2 SVGIG (reference sequence). V shed 1 base and J shed 7 bases, with 8 bases lying between them.

The rearrangement links TRBV25-1 to TRBJ1-6; D is perhaps TRBD1 (5 bases). Germline V gene data show CDR1 as MGHDK and CDR2 as SYGVNS. V was shortened by 7 bases and J by 7 bases, with 14 bases between the two germline ends. This CDR3 has 14 amino acids. Here the CDR3 DNA reads TGTGCCAGCATCAGGGACGTGGGAAATTCACCCCTCCACTTT. It codes for CASIRDVGNSPLHF.

This clonotype occurred a few times. V gene TRBV6-1 combines with J gene TRBJ2-5; 12 bases align to TRBD2. The V and J ends lost 6 bases and 6 bases, in that order; junction bases with no gene match: 8. There are 15 residues in the CDR3. Germline lookup yields CDR1 MNHNS and CDR2 SASEGT. The CDR3 sequence: CASRRPSGGAKTQYF. DNA of the CDR3: TGTGCCAGCAGGCGGCCTAGCGGGGGGGCCAAGACCCAGTACTTC.

This chain joins TRBV6-5 and TRBJ2-7; the match to TRBD1 covers 7 bases. In germline, CDR1 is MNHEY, CDR2 SVGAGI. Unmatched junction bases numbered 8, after V lost 4 bases and J lost 5 bases. The CDR3 runs 14 residues. As DNA, the CDR3 is TGTGCCAGCAGTTTCGACAGGGTGTTTAACGAGCAGTACTTC. It specifies CASSFDRVFNEQYF.

The chain employs TRBV5-1 and TRBJ2-2; no definite D call. Trimming took 4 bases from V and 5 from J, leaving 15 bases between them. Germline assignment: CDR1 SGHRS and CDR2 YFSETQ. There are 15 residues in the CDR3. In nucleotides, the CDR3 is TGCGCCAGCAGCGCTCAACCCGGTGGGACCGGGGAGCTGTTTTTT. This translates into CASSAQPGGTGELFF.

This chain uses TRBV7-2 with TRBJ1-2; D gene ambiguous. Germline CDR1 and CDR2: SGHTA and FQGNSA. This CDR3 region has 13 residues. V lost 3 bases and J lost 3, with 8 bases in between. The CDR3 region is CASSFTAYYGYTF. CDR3 nucleotides: TGTGCCAGCAGCTTCACAGCTTACTATGGCTACACCTTC.

V is TRBV27 and J is TRBJ2-5, with TRBD1 identical over 9 bases. Germline V lookup: CDR1 MNHEY, CDR2 SMNVEV (reference sequence). The CDR3 totals 17 residues. V gave up 6 bases and J gave up 5 bases; unmatched junction bases: 16. In DNA, the CDR3 is TGTGCCAGCAGGGCCACAGGGACAGGGAAAACGGAGGAGACCCAGTACTTC. Protein product: CASRATGTGKTEETQYF.

This chain connects TRBV7-3 to TRBJ2-5, with TRBD2 matching over 16 bases. Germline loops: CDR1 SGHTA, CDR2 FQGTGA. V lost 2 bases to trimming and J lost 4 bases; unmatched junction nucleotides: 4. CDR3 length: 17 amino acids. The CDR3 region is CASSLGTSGGAGETQYF. CDR3 sequence (DNA): TGTGCCAGCAGCTTAGGGACTAGCGGGGGGGCCGGAGAGACCCAGTACTTC. The full variable domain, in which reference TRBV7-3 and TRBJ2-5 provide the parts outside the CDR3, is GAGVSQTPSNKVTEKGKYVELRCDPISGHTALYWYRQSLGQGPEFLIYFQGTGAADDSGLPNDRFFAVRPEGSVSTLKIQRTERGDSAVYLCASSLGTSGGAGETQYFGPGTRLLVL.

This clonotype came up a few times. The V gene is TRBV11-2, the J gene TRBJ2-5, with TRBD1 matching 8 bases. V lost 5 bases and J lost 4; bases outside the gene matches: 12. CDR1 is SGHAT, CDR2 FQNNGV, per germline. CDR3 length equals 16 residues. The DNA of the CDR3 is TGTGCCAGCAGCCCCCGATACTCGGGACAGGCAGAGACCCAGTACTTC. Translated, it gives CASSPRYSGQAETQYF.

This clonotype was recorded a few times. This chain links TRBV14 with TRBJ1-1, with D unclear. This CDR3 is built from 15 residues. Germline V gives CDR1 SGHDN, CDR2 FVKESK. V lost 0 bases to trimming and J lost 3 bases, with 11 bases between them. CDR3 nucleotides: TGTGCCAGCAGCCAAGAAGCGCCCCAGCACACTGAAGCTTTCTTT. This gives the protein CASSQEAPQHTEAFF.